These 21 T cell receptor beta chains originate from one sample sequenced in a study of blood T cell repertoires in COVID-19. Using immunoSEQ multiplex PCR, the repertoire was profiled, and TCRdb retains in-frame clones only, with some absent. This sample has 65,000 to 90,000 clones, with around 90% found just once. Input material: peripheral blood. Every receptor here comes from a man aged 30-40 years with acute or convalescent COVID-19.

The V and J genes are TRBV6-6 and TRBJ2-1; the D gene is possibly TRBD2 (6 bases). The germline V and J ends were trimmed by 11 bases and 5 bases, with 19 bases remaining between them. Germline-derived CDR1 and CDR2 are MNHNY and SVGAGI (reference sequence). The CDR3 contains 14 residues. The DNA for the CDR3 is TGTGCCGCTACAAGGGACGGGAGCAACAATGAGCAGTTCTTC. Protein sequence: CAATRDGSNNEQFF.

The chain carries TRBV19 and TRBJ1-3; no firm D call. There are 12 residues in the CDR3. Germline CDR1 LNHDA, CDR2 SQIVND (reference sequence). Trimming cost V 7 bases and J 0 bases, with 4 bases left between them. The CDR3 protein is CASTNSGNTIYF. The CDR3 region has the DNA TGTGCCAGTACTAACTCTGGAAACACCATATATTTT.

The genes are TRBV6-5 and TRBJ2-5; TRBD1 matches 10 bases. The CDR3 is 16 amino acids. V trimming: 0 bases; J trimming: 5 bases; junction bases outside the gene matches: 6. Per germline, CDR1 MNHEY and CDR2 SVGAGI. CDR3 protein: CASSYSGQGIWETQYF. For the CDR3, the DNA is TGTGCCAGCAGTTACTCGGGACAGGGGATTTGGGAGACCCAGTACTTC.

The chain joins TRBV28 to TRBJ2-3; no reliable D call. The CDR3 extends over 12 amino acids. In germline, CDR1 is MDHEN, CDR2 SYDVKM. V shed 2 bases and J shed 5 bases, with 5 bases lying between them. CDR3 sequence reads: CASSLGQDTQYF. The DNA of the CDR3 is TGTGCCAGCAGTTTAGGGCAAGATACGCAGTATTTT. Variable domain in full (rest from reference TRBV28 and TRBJ2-3): DVKVTQSSRYLVKRTGEKVFLECVQDMDHENMFWYRQDPGLGLRLIYFSYDVKMKEKGDIPEGYSVSREKKERFSLILESASTNQTSMYLCASSLGQDTQYFGPGTRLTVL.

V usage is TRBV7-9 and J usage is TRBJ2-3, with D maybe TRBD2 (6 bases). The length of the CDR3 is 14 residues. Between the trimmed V and J ends, which lost 2 bases and 4 bases, there was a span of 10 bases. CDR1 and CDR2 (germline): SEHNR, FQNEAQ (reference sequence). CDR3 loop: CASSLRRESDTQYF. The DNA for the CDR3 is TGTGCCAGCAGCTTACGACGGGAGTCAGATACGCAGTATTTT.

The chain couples TRBV10-3 to TRBJ1-1; 9 bases line up with TRBD1. CDR3 length equals 15 residues. V lost 5 bases, J lost 6 bases, and 10 bases stayed unmatched. Germline V CDR1 and CDR2: ENHRY, SYGVKD. CDR3 in DNA: TGTGCCATCAGTCGGGGACAGGGATTGACCGCTGAAGCTTTCTTT. This translates into CAISRGQGLTAEAFF.

This clone was seen just once. The chain combines TRBV6-5 with TRBJ2-1; TRBD2 aligns across 9 bases. With V trimmed by 8 bases and J by 8 bases, 7 bases remained unmatched. The CDR3 totals 13 residues. Looked up from germline, CDR1 is MNHEY and CDR2 is SVGAGI. CDR3 region: CASRAGGPYEQFF. As DNA, the CDR3 is TGTGCCAGCCGGGCGGGAGGGCCGTATGAGCAGTTCTTC.

V is TRBV3-1 (or the pseudogene TRBV3-2) and J is TRBJ2-7; tentative D call: TRBD2 (6 bases). CDR1 and CDR2 from the germline V gene are LGHDT and YNNKEL (reference sequence). This CDR3 has 16 residues. Trimming left V 2 bases short and J 0 bases short, with 14 bases between. This CDR3 reads CASSQMGLTSSYEQYF. CDR3 coding DNA: TGTGCCAGCAGCCAAATGGGACTGACAAGCTCCTACGAGCAGTACTTC.

This chain links TRBV9 with TRBJ2-4, with 9 bases that match TRBD2. Germline lookup yields CDR1 SGDLS and CDR2 YYNGEE. V lost 4 bases, J lost 3 bases, and 14 bases stayed unmatched. The CDR3 has 18 amino acids. CDR3 DNA sequence: TGTGCCAGCAGCCCAAGCGGGGCGGGAGGGCTGGTCAAAAACATTCAGTACTTC. This encodes CASSPSGAGGLVKNIQYF.

The rearrangement uses TRBV6-4 and TRBJ1-1, with 7 positions matching TRBD1. CDR3 length: 14 residues. Trimming cost V 5 bases and J 6 bases; bases outside gene matches: 9. Germline CDR1 is MRHNA and CDR2 is SNTAGT. CDR3 residues: CASSSHRGASEAFF. CDR3 DNA: TGTGCCAGCAGTTCCCACAGGGGTGCTTCTGAAGCTTTCTTT.

The chain couples TRBV6-6 to TRBJ2-7; TRBD1 aligns across 7 bases. CDR1 MNHNY and CDR2 SVGAGI come from the germline V gene (reference sequence). This CDR3 region has 14 residues. V gave up 5 bases and J gave up 0 bases; unmatched junction bases: 4. This CDR3 is CASSGDSTSYEQYF. Here the CDR3 DNA reads TGTGCCAGCAGTGGGGACAGCACCTCCTACGAGCAGTACTTC.

The chain links TRBV19 to TRBJ2-7; D is perhaps TRBD1 (6 bases). The CDR3 is 11 residues long. V lost 7 bases and J 5 bases, leaving 9 bases between the germline ends. Germline V gene sequence: CDR1 LNHDA, CDR2 SQIVND (reference sequence). CDR3 sequence (DNA): TGTGCCAGTACCAGGGGTCACGAGCAGTACTTC. Translating it yields CASTRGHEQYF.

The chain carries TRBV30 and TRBJ1-2, with 8 nucleotides matching TRBD1. Trimming at V came to 5 bases and at J to 1 base, leaving 9 bases not matched to a gene. This CDR3 is 15 amino acids long. The germline V gene encodes CDR1 GTSNPN and CDR2 SVGIG (reference sequence). DNA for the CDR3: TGTGCCTGGGTATCGAACAGGGGGATTAACTATGGCTACACCTTC. This translates into CAWVSNRGINYGYTF. The full variable domain, with the rest looked up from reference TRBV30 and TRBJ1-2, is SQTIHQWPATLVQPVGSPLSLECTVEGTSNPNLYWYRQAAGRGLQLLFYSVGIGQISSEVPQNLSASRPQDRQFILSSKKLLLSDSGFYLCAWVSNRGINYGYTFGSGTRLTVV.

The rearrangement links TRBV6-2 or TRBV6-3 to TRBJ1-1; D is unclear. Germline lookup yields CDR1 MNHEY and CDR2 SVGEGT. V was clipped by 4 bases and J by 1 base, with 7 bases between them. The CDR3 consists of 13 residues. For the CDR3, the DNA is TGTGCCAGCAGTTTGGGCCGGAACACTGAAGCTTTCTTT. Protein sequence: CASSLGRNTEAFF.

This sequence joins TRBV6-5 and TRBJ2-3; no clear D. Trimming pared 6 bases from V and 3 bases from J, leaving 13 bases between. The CDR3 is made up of 14 amino acids. Germline V gene lookup returns CDR1 MNHEY and CDR2 SVGAGI. The CDR3 region has the DNA TGTGCCAGCAGCCTACCTGACGGGACAGATACGCAGTATTTT. This translates into CASSLPDGTDTQYF.

This rearrangement joins TRBV27 to TRBJ2-3; 8 nucleotides agree with TRBD2. The CDR3 totals 17 residues. Trimming took 5 bases from V and 4 from J; bases not matched to a gene: 14. CDR1 MNHEY and CDR2 SMNVEV come from the germline V gene (reference sequence). This CDR3 reads CASSLPKGAGAPDTQYF. As DNA, the CDR3 is TGTGCCAGCAGTCTCCCCAAGGGAGCGGGAGCCCCAGATACGCAGTATTTT.

The J gene is TRBJ2-1, the V gene TRBV30; D gene ambiguous. Germline V gives CDR1 GTSNPN, CDR2 SVGIG (reference sequence). V was trimmed by 4 bases and J by 4 bases, leaving 14 bases between them. The CDR3 spans 14 residues. CDR3 nucleotides: TGTGCCTGGACCAAAGAGGTGGCTTACAATGAGCAGTTCTTC. Its protein product is CAWTKEVAYNEQFF.

J is TRBJ2-4 and V is TRBV5-4; no firm D call. Trimming shortened V by 2 bases and J by 6 bases, and 9 bases separated the two germline ends. The length of the CDR3 is 13 residues. Germline values: CDR1 SGHNT, CDR2 YYREEE (reference sequence). CDR3 bases: TGTGCCAGCAGCTTCCCCACAGCAAACATTCAGTACTTC. The encoded protein is CASSFPTANIQYF.

This chain connects TRBV28 to TRBJ2-7; D not certain. With 8 bases removed from V and 7 bases from J, the gap between germline ends came to 12 bases. Germline assignment: CDR1 MDHEN and CDR2 SYDVKM. The CDR3 extends over 11 amino acids. In nucleotides, the CDR3 is TGTGCCAGCCGCCACCGAGGAGAGCAGTACTTC. The encoded protein is CASRHRGEQYF. Together with reference TRBV28 and TRBJ2-7, the CDR3 gives the full variable domain: DVKVTQSSRYLVKRTGEKVFLECVQDMDHENMFWYRQDPGLGLRLIYFSYDVKMKEKGDIPEGYSVSREKKERFSLILESASTNQTSMYLCASRHRGEQYFGPGTRLTVT.

The chain employs TRBV28 and TRBJ1-6, with a possible D match to TRBD1 (6 bases). Trimming cost V 6 bases and J 0 bases, with 15 bases left between them. Germline CDR1 MDHEN, CDR2 SYDVKM. The CDR3 covers 17 residues. CDR3 sequence (DNA): TGTGCCAGCAGCTACGACAGGTTCGGCTCCTATAATTCACCCCTCCACTTT. Translated, it gives CASSYDRFGSYNSPLHF.

A single count supports this clone. The germline gene is not matched at one end of the junction; a read error may be the cause. This chain joins TRBV5-6 and TRBJ2-1; D remains unclear. The germline gives CDR1 SGHDT, CDR2 YYEEEE. The CDR3 runs 11 residues. DNA for the CDR3: TGTGCCAGCAGATTGGCGGAGGAGCAGTTCTTC. This sequence encodes CASRLAEEQFF. The whole variable domain, filled in from reference TRBV5-6 and TRBJ2-1, reads DAGVTQSPTHLIKTRGQQVTLRCSPKSGHDTVSWYQQALGQGPQFIFQYYEEEERQRGNFPDRFSGHQFPNYSSELNVNALLLGDSALYLCASRLAEEQFFGPGTRLTVL.